This entry lists 27 T cell receptor beta chains sequenced from one sample in a study of T cell repertoires in cytomegalovirus infection. Their antigen targets remain unknown. Using its own MiXCR run on the reads, TCRdb lists one record per CDR3 protein. The sample contains about a million distinct CDR3 sequences, 25% to 40% of which appear only once. The sample here was cultured CD8+ T cells from PBMCs, taken from culture after CMV antigen stimulation. These receptors were collected from a human donor in good health (CMV status not recorded). Some clones in this sample may be carry-over from other donors' samples.

The chain has TRBV27 and TRBJ1-1; D is ambiguous. This CDR3 has 13 residues. Trimming removed 6 bases at V and 9 bases at J, with 17 bases between. Germline V lookup: CDR1 MNHEY, CDR2 SMNVEV (reference sequence). The CDR3 bases are TGTGCCAGCAGCCTTATACCCCCCCGGCAAGCTTTCTTT. It specifies CASSLIPPRQAFF.

The chain recombines TRBV12-3 or TRBV12-4 with TRBJ1-2; D call uncertain. Trimming stripped 8 bases from V and 7 bases from J, with 17 bases between. There are 13 residues in the CDR3. The CDR3 DNA reads TGTGCCAGCGGCTTCAGGAACATTCCTGGCTACACCTTC. It encodes CASGFRNIPGYTF.

Only a few counts were recorded for this clonotype. V gene TRBV20-1 combines with J gene TRBJ2-1, with 13 bases that match TRBD2. V shed 1 base, J shed 5 bases, and the junction held 8 bases outside the gene matches. The CDR3 is 17 residues long. From germline, CDR1 is DFQATT and CDR2 SNEGSKA (reference sequence). CDR3 sequence (DNA): TGCAGTGCTAGAGGACTAGCGGGGGGCCTTACCCACAATGAGCAGTTCTTC. It encodes CSARGLAGGLTHNEQFF.

This clonotype was recorded a few times. A much more abundant neighbour one base away suggests this may be a read error. The chain links TRBV12-3 or TRBV12-4 to TRBJ1-5, with 8 nucleotides matching TRBD1. The CDR3 runs 11 residues. V was clipped by 6 bases and J by 11 bases; unmatched bases: 3. The CDR3 is CASSEQGAQHF. Written as DNA, the CDR3 is TGTGCCAGCAGCGAACAGGGGGCCCAGCATTTT.

This clonotype was detected many times. The CDR3 protein is CASSLPMVATEAFF. CDR3 nucleotides: TGTGCCAGCAGCTTGCCGATGGTAGCGACTGAAGCTTTCTTT. The J gene is TRBJ1-1, the V gene TRBV7-8; D not resolved. V dropped 3 bases and J dropped 5 bases, with 13 bases sitting between them. Looked up from germline, CDR1 is SGHVS and CDR2 is FQNEAQ. This CDR3 region has 14 residues.

This clonotype was seen a handful of times. The chain couples TRBV3-1 to TRBJ1-2; a weak D match, TRBD1 (6 bases). The CDR3 is 14 residues long. The V end was cut by 0 bases, the J end by 7 bases, with 12 bases between. Germline-derived CDR1 and CDR2 are LGHDT and YNNKEL (reference sequence). Here the CDR3 reads CASSQDHLDSGYTF. CDR3 bases: TGTGCCAGCAGCCAAGATCATTTGGACAGTGGCTACACCTTC.

This clonotype was counted only a few times. This chain joins TRBV7-3 and TRBJ2-2; 7 positions agree with TRBD2. This CDR3 has 14 amino acids. Germline loops: CDR1 SGHTA, CDR2 FQGTGA. Germline trimming cut 5 bases from V and 6 bases from J; bases unmatched to any gene: 6. In nucleotides, the CDR3 is TGTGCCAGCAGCATCGGACTAGTGGCCGGGGAGCTGTTTTTT. Translated, it gives CASSIGLVAGELFF.

This clonotype was recorded many times. The V and J genes are TRBV7-8 and TRBJ2-3, with a possible D match to TRBD2 (6 bases). The CDR3 contains 17 residues. Germline-derived CDR1 and CDR2 are SGHVS and FQNEAQ. The germline V and J ends were trimmed by 1 base and 3 bases, with 17 bases remaining between them. CDR3 DNA sequence: TGTGCCAGCAGCTTAGAGGCGGGGATCGGTGTGACAGATACGCAGTATTTT. Translating gives CASSLEAGIGVTDTQYF.

This clonotype was found a few times. CDR3 sequence (DNA): TGTGCCAGCACCATAGGGGGAGGTGAGCAGTTCTTC. Its translation is CASTIGGGEQFF. The chain has TRBV6-1 and TRBJ2-1; D assignment may be TRBD1 or TRBD2 (6 bases each). The CDR3 contains 12 residues. The V gene lost 7 bases and the J gene lost 9 bases, with 13 bases spanning the gap. CDR1 MNHNS and CDR2 SASEGT come from the germline V gene.

This clonotype was picked up a small number of times. The J gene is TRBJ1-1, the V gene TRBV7-9; the match to TRBD1 covers 7 bases. The V gene end was trimmed by 1 base and the J gene end by 7 bases; junction bases not matched to a gene: 15. The CDR3 is made up of 17 amino acids. Germline V gene data show CDR1 as SEHNR and CDR2 as FQNEAQ (reference sequence). CDR3 sequence (DNA): TGTGCCAGCAGCTTAGGGCCCTTACAGGGGCCCAGGAGTGAAGCTTTCTTT. Translation gives CASSLGPLQGPRSEAFF.

The V gene is TRBV5-4, the J gene TRBJ2-7, with TRBD2 identical over 11 bases. In germline, CDR1 is SGHNT, CDR2 YYREEE (reference sequence). The length of the CDR3 is 16 residues. Trimming removed 0 bases from V and 4 bases from J; junction bases left unmatched: 6. CDR3 sequence: CASSLAAASGGYEQYF. CDR3 bases: TGTGCCAGCAGCTTGGCCGCAGCTAGCGGGGGGTACGAGCAGTACTTC.

V and J are TRBV27 and TRBJ1-5, with D maybe TRBD1 (5 bases). This CDR3 is built from 15 residues. Germline loops: CDR1 MNHEY, CDR2 SMNVEV (reference sequence). V lost 6 bases, J lost 4 bases, and 16 bases lay in between. CDR3 loop: CASSRWGLGNQPQHF. In nucleotides, the CDR3 is TGTGCCAGCAGCCGTTGGGGGTTAGGGAATCAGCCCCAGCATTTT.

This rearrangement joins TRBV6-6 to TRBJ2-2, with D perhaps matching TRBD1 (5 bases). Trimming removed 5 bases from V and 5 bases from J, with 18 bases in between. Germline lookup yields CDR1 MNHNY and CDR2 SVGAGI (reference sequence). The CDR3 totals 16 residues. The CDR3 here is CASSANQGVLTGELFF. Here the CDR3 DNA reads TGTGCCAGCAGTGCTAACCAGGGTGTGCTGACCGGGGAGCTGTTTTTT.

V usage is TRBV27 and J usage is TRBJ2-5, with 10 bases matching TRBD2. Germline trimming cut 5 bases from V and 2 bases from J; bases unmatched to any gene: 14. The germline gives CDR1 MNHEY, CDR2 SMNVEV (reference sequence). The CDR3 covers 18 residues. The CDR3 reads CASSRRGSGGPEQETQYF. As DNA, the CDR3 is TGTGCCAGCAGTAGACGGGGTAGCGGGGGGCCGGAACAAGAGACCCAGTACTTC.

In the case of this clonotype: A much larger clone is a single base away; this may be a read error. The V call is TRBV7-6, the J call TRBJ2-1; no firm D call. The germline V gene has CDR1 SGHVS and CDR2 FNYEAQ. V was cut by 4 bases and J by 5 bases, with 15 bases left in between. The CDR3 length is 15 residues. The CDR3 DNA sequence: TGTGCCAGCAGCTCATTCGGGTCGGCGAACAATGAGCAGTTCTTC. Encoded protein: CASSSFGSANNEQFF.

This chain links TRBV3-1 with TRBJ2-3; TRBD2 aligns across 9 bases. Germline CDR1 and CDR2: LGHDT and YNNKEL (reference sequence). The V and J ends lost 1 base and 2 bases, in that order; junction bases with no gene match: 4. The CDR3 contains 16 residues. CDR3 coding DNA: TGTGCCAGCAGCCAAGGTGCGGGGGGGTACACAGATACGCAGTATTTT. The encoded protein is CASSQGAGGYTDTQYF.

The sample holds a few counts of this clonotype. The rearrangement links TRBV9 to TRBJ1-1; 8 bases align to TRBD1. V lost 2 bases, J lost 4 bases, and 1 base stayed unmatched. The CDR3 covers 13 residues. Germline assignment: CDR1 SGDLS and CDR2 YYNGEE. The CDR3, as DNA: TGTGCCAGCAGCGTCGACAGGGGCACTGAAGCTTTCTTT. Translating gives CASSVDRGTEAFF.

The chain recombines TRBV7-3 with TRBJ2-1, with D tentatively TRBD2 (5 bases). Germline CDR1 reads SGHTA; CDR2 reads FQGTGA. The CDR3 length is 16 residues. V shed 6 bases and J shed 2 bases, with 17 bases lying between them. CDR3 coding DNA: TGTGCCAGCAGTCTAGAAAGCGGTTGGACCTACAATGAGCAGTTCTTC. Amino acid sequence: CASSLESGWTYNEQFF.

V and J are TRBV27 and TRBJ1-2; D is possibly TRBD1 (5 bases). CDR1 is MNHEY and CDR2 is SMNVEV in the germline V gene (reference sequence). Trimming removed 4 bases from V and 8 bases from J, with 17 bases in between. The CDR3 spans 14 residues. CDR3 coding DNA: TGTGCCAGCAGTTCGGGACGGAGTCGAGGAGGCTACACCTTC. It encodes CASSSGRSRGGYTF.

The rearrangement joins TRBV6-1 to TRBJ1-5, with no clear D. Trimming took 5 bases from V and 3 from J, leaving 11 bases between them. Germline V gene lookup returns CDR1 MNHNS and CDR2 SASEGT. CDR3 length: 14 residues. The CDR3 region is CASSYGQPNQPQHF. In DNA, the CDR3 is TGTGCCAGCAGTTACGGGCAGCCCAATCAGCCCCAGCATTTT.

The genes are TRBV7-6 and TRBJ1-2; D is ambiguous. The CDR3 is made up of 20 amino acids. Per germline, CDR1 SGHVS and CDR2 FNYEAQ. Deletions cut 2 bases from V and 2 bases from J, with 27 bases between. CDR3 sequence (DNA): TGTGCCAGCAGCTTATCGGCCCTTGTAGAGGACCGGACCTCCAACTATGGCTACACCTTC. It encodes CASSLSALVEDRTSNYGYTF.

The genes are TRBV7-9 and TRBJ1-1; D might be TRBD1 (6 bases). The CDR3 spans 13 residues. V lost 5 bases, J lost 4 bases, and 11 bases lay in between. Per the germline V gene, CDR1 is SEHNR and CDR2 is FQNEAQ (reference sequence). CDR3 coding DNA: TGTGCCAGCAGCACGACAGGCCTCACTGAAGCTTTCTTT. It specifies CASSTTGLTEAFF.

The chain uses TRBV7-6 and TRBJ2-3, with 12 bases aligning to TRBD2. This CDR3 comprises 15 residues. From germline, CDR1 is SGHVS and CDR2 FNYEAQ. J was trimmed by 4 bases and V by 4 bases; bases with no gene match: 3. Here the CDR3 DNA reads TGTGCCAGCAGCTCTAGCGGGGGGGTCCCAGATACGCAGTATTTT. Protein: CASSSSGGVPDTQYF. The full variable domain, rest sourced from reference TRBV7-6 and TRBJ2-3, is GAGVSQSPRYKVTKRGQDVALRCDPISGHVSLYWYRQALGQGPEFLTYFNYEAQQDKSGLPNDRFSAERPEGSISTLTIQRTEQRDSAMYRCASSSSGGVPDTQYFGPGTRLTVL.

The table lists this clonotype with a few counts. This chain connects TRBV7-9 to TRBJ1-5, with D possibly being TRBD1 (5 bases). The germline CDR1 and CDR2 sequences are SEHNR and FQNEAQ (reference sequence). There are 15 residues in the CDR3. The germline V and J ends were trimmed by 5 bases and 2 bases, with 13 bases remaining between them. The CDR3 DNA sequence: TGTGCCAGCAGCAGGGACGTAATAGGCAATCAGCCCCAGCATTTT. Protein product: CASSRDVIGNQPQHF.

This clonotype was detected only a few times. The chain employs TRBV2 and TRBJ2-3; 13 positions agree with TRBD2. The CDR3 covers 17 residues. Looked up from germline, CDR1 is SNHLY and CDR2 is FYNNEI. The V and J ends lost 7 bases and 0 bases, in that order; junction bases with no gene match: 7. The CDR3 sequence is CASIRTSGGRSTDTQYF. The CDR3 DNA is TGTGCCAGCATAAGGACTAGCGGGGGCCGTAGCACAGATACGCAGTATTTT.

The table lists this clonotype with a few counts. The genes are TRBV7-8 and TRBJ2-5; tentative D call: TRBD2 (5 bases). Germline V lookup: CDR1 SGHVS, CDR2 FQNEAQ. The V gene lost 8 bases and the J gene lost 7 bases, with 8 bases spanning the gap. CDR3 size: 10 residues. CDR3 DNA sequence: TGTGCCAGCGAAGAGGGGACCCAGTACTTC. This translates into CASEEGTQYF.

This sequence joins TRBV15 and TRBJ2-3; D is undetermined. Germline V gene data show CDR1 as LNHNV and CDR2 as YYDKDF (reference sequence). The CDR3 is 14 amino acids. The germline V and J ends were trimmed by 0 bases and 3 bases, with 7 bases remaining between them. The CDR3: CATSRDRITDTQYF. In nucleotides, the CDR3 is TGTGCCACCAGCAGAGACAGGATTACAGATACGCAGTATTTT.